The 13 T cell receptor beta chains below all came from one sample that was sequenced in a study of chemoradiotherapy in HPV16-positive cancers. The protocol was immunoSEQ multiplex PCR, while the TCRdb copy is restricted to in-frame clones and leaves out a portion. The sample contains fewer than 70,000 clones, about 92% of which appear only once. The input for sequencing was blood, taken from a patient who underwent chemoradiotherapy. The source is a human donor with HPV-associated anogenital cancer.

This clone showed up just a few times. This chain joins TRBV15 and TRBJ1-3; the D is unclear. Germline values: CDR1 LNHNV, CDR2 YYDKDF (reference sequence). With 1 base removed from V and 0 bases from J, the gap between germline ends came to 7 bases. The CDR3 has 15 residues. The CDR3 nucleotides are TGTGCCACCAGCAGAGTCGCCAGCTCTGGAAACACCATATATTTT. Translated: CATSRVASSGNTIYF.

The rearrangement joins TRBV6-5 to TRBJ1-2; no firm D call. The CDR3 runs 11 residues. V lost 2 bases to trimming and J lost 9 bases, with 7 bases between them. From germline, CDR1 is MNHEY and CDR2 SVGAGI. CDR3 nucleotides: TGTGCCAGCAGTTACGCCCGGAGCTACACCTTC. Protein product: CASSYARSYTF.

The rearrangement uses TRBV6-6 and TRBJ2-7; 7 bases fit TRBD2. Per the germline V gene, CDR1 is MNHNY and CDR2 is SVGAGI (reference sequence). This CDR3 comprises 11 residues. V gave up 6 bases and J gave up 7 bases; unmatched junction bases: 3. The CDR3 is CASRRGGEQYF. As DNA, the CDR3 is TGTGCCAGCAGGCGCGGGGGTGAGCAGTACTTC.

V is TRBV4-3 and J is TRBJ1-5, with a possible D match to TRBD1 (5 bases). Germline loops: CDR1 LGHNA, CDR2 YSLEER. V was pared by 1 base and J by 5 bases, with 6 bases between. The CDR3 loop spans 13 amino acids. This CDR3 is CASSQGGDQPQHF. The CDR3 DNA follows: TGCGCCAGCAGCCAAGGAGGGGATCAGCCCCAGCATTTT.

The chain couples TRBV18 to TRBJ2-5; D perhaps matches TRBD2 (5 bases). Germline-derived CDR1 and CDR2 are KGHSH and LQKENI. Deletions cut 3 bases from V and 5 bases from J, with 10 bases between. The CDR3 has 13 residues. In DNA form, the CDR3 reads TGTGCCAGCTCACCTGAACGGAGGGAGACCCAGTACTTC. This translates into CASSPERRETQYF.

The chain joins TRBV7-6 to TRBJ2-7; possible D gene TRBD2, 6 bases. This CDR3 contains 12 residues. Per the germline V gene, CDR1 is SGHVS and CDR2 is FNYEAQ. Trimming shortened V by 5 bases and J by 6 bases, and 11 bases separated the two germline ends. This CDR3 is CASSPGGSEQYF. CDR3 nucleotides: TGTGCCAGCAGCCCTGGGGGGTCCGAGCAGTACTTC.

The gene calls are TRBV30 and TRBJ2-3; 10 bases agree with TRBD2. The CDR3 runs to 16 residues. V shed 4 bases and J 3 bases; nucleotides not matched to a gene: 10. Germline CDR1 reads GTSNPN; CDR2 reads SVGIG (reference sequence). The chain's CDR3 is CAWTLRVAGGTDTQYF. Written as DNA, the CDR3 is TGTGCCTGGACCCTCCGGGTAGCGGGAGGAACAGATACGCAGTATTTT.

This chain uses TRBV5-6 with TRBJ2-7; D gene ambiguous. Between the trimmed V and J ends, which lost 0 bases and 6 bases, there was a span of 13 bases. Germline V gives CDR1 SGHDT, CDR2 YYEEEE. CDR3 length equals 14 residues. CDR3 residues: CASSLGGLVSEQYF. The CDR3 region has the DNA TGTGCCAGCAGCTTGGGGGGTTTGGTGAGCGAGCAGTACTTC. Full variable domain (remainder filled in from reference TRBV5-6 and TRBJ2-7): DAGVTQSPTHLIKTRGQQVTLRCSPKSGHDTVSWYQQALGQGPQFIFQYYEEEERQRGNFPDRFSGHQFPNYSSELNVNALLLGDSALYLCASSLGGLVSEQYFGPGTRLTVT.

This clone was counted a few times. The CDR3, as DNA: TGTGCCAGCAGCGTTGGGACACTGAACACTGAAGCTTTCTTT. Residues: CASSVGTLNTEAFF. The chain uses TRBV9 and TRBJ1-1; possibly TRBD1 for D (6 bases). CDR3 length: 14 amino acids. V was cut by 2 bases and J by 0 bases, with 8 bases left in between. Per germline, CDR1 SGDLS and CDR2 YYNGEE.

This sequence joins TRBV18 and TRBJ1-1; D may be TRBD1 (5 bases). The CDR3 contains 14 residues. Germline CDR1 reads KGHSH; CDR2 reads LQKENI. Trimming took 6 bases from V and 3 from J, leaving 14 bases between them. The CDR3 spells CASSGTGQDTEAFF. DNA for the CDR3: TGTGCCAGCTCCGGGACGGGTCAGGACACTGAAGCTTTCTTT.

This clone appeared a single time. V and J are TRBV5-4 and TRBJ2-5, with TRBD1 matching 7 bases. Germline CDR1 reads SGHNT; CDR2 reads YYREEE (reference sequence). After removal of 5 bases from V and 4 bases from J, the junction contained 8 bases not matched to a gene. The CDR3 loop spans 14 amino acids. The CDR3 reads CASRNMGQPETQYF. The CDR3 DNA follows: TGTGCCAGCAGGAACATGGGACAGCCAGAGACCCAGTACTTC.

The chain couples TRBV12-5 to TRBJ1-2; D uncertain. CDR1 is LGHNT, CDR2 FRNRAP, per germline. This CDR3 is 14 amino acids long. V gave up 3 bases and J gave up 0 bases, with 8 bases separating them. DNA of the CDR3: TGTGCTAGTGGTTTTGGCGGAGCTAACTATGGCTACACCTTC. Translated, it gives CASGFGGANYGYTF.

The V and J genes are TRBV6-5 and TRBJ2-7; TRBD1 might be the D (6 bases). The V and J ends lost 8 bases and 5 bases respectively, with 13 bases between them. Germline values: CDR1 MNHEY, CDR2 SVGAGI. This CDR3 contains 12 residues. The CDR3 region is CASGRGTHEQYF. CDR3 DNA sequence: TGTGCCAGCGGAAGGGGGACCCACGAGCAGTACTTC.